Ten or more counts support the clone carrying this T cell receptor beta chain. The data were taken from a study of neurological immune-mediated disorders. TCRdb called the 5' RACE reads again in MiXCR, with one record for every CDR3 protein. The table records about 52,000 distinct CDR3 sequences, 3% to 4.5% of them present only once. The length of the CDR3 is 13 residues. V lost 6 bases and J 0 bases, leaving 8 bases between the germline ends. Germline lookup yields CDR1 LNHDA and CDR2 SQIVND (reference sequence). Specimen: PBMCs. The origin of this receptor is a man in his fifties or sixties with multiple sclerosis. The chain is built from TRBV19 and TRBJ1-1; D unresolved. CDR3 in amino acids: CASRPTVNTEAFF. The CDR3 DNA sequence: TGTGCCAGTAGACCGACGGTGAACACTGAAGCTTTCTTT.